This T cell receptor beta chain originates from a study of OX40 agonist ivuxolimab in advanced cancers. Samples were taken at baseline and on day 1 of cycles 4 and 7. Profiling relied on immunoSEQ multiplex PCR, and the TCRdb table lists in-frame clones only, not all of them. The sample has 70,000 or so clones; over 80% are singletons. The V end was cut by 1 base, the J end by 5 bases, with 2 bases between. The CDR3 extends over 11 amino acids. The germline V gene has CDR1 LNHDA and CDR2 SQIVND (reference sequence). The starting material was CD4+ or CD8+ T cells sorted from blood, obtained in a trial of the OX40 agonist ivuxolimab. The sequence came from an adult with an advanced solid tumor such as melanoma, head and neck, liver or kidney cancer. This rearrangement joins TRBV19 to TRBJ1-2; D remains unclear. CDR3 bases: TGTGCCAGTAGTATAGGATATGGCTACACCTTC. It codes for CASSIGYGYTF.